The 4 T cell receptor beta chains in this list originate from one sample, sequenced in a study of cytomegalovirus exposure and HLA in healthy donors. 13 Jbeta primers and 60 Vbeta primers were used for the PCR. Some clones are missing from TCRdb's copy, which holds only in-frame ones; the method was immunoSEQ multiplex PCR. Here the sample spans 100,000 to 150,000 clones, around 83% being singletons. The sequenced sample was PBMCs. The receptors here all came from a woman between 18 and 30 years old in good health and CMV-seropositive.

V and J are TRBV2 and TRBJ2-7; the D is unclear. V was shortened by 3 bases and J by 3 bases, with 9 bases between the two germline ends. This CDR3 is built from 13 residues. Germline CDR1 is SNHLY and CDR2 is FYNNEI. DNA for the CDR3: TGTGCCAGCAGTGAGGCCAGCGACTACGAGCAGTACTTC. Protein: CASSEASDYEQYF.

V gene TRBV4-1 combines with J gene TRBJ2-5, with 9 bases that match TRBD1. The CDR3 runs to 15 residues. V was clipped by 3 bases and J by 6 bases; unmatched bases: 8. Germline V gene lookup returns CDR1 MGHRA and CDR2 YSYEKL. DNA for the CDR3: TGCGCCAGCAGCCAGCCCGGACAGGGGATAAAGACCCAGTACTTC. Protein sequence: CASSQPGQGIKTQYF.

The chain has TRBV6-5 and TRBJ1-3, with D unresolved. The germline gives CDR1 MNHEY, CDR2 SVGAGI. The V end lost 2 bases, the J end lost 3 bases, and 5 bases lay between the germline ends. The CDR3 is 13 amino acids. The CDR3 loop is CASSYSGGNTIYF. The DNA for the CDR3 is TGTGCCAGCAGTTACAGCGGTGGAAACACCATATATTTT.

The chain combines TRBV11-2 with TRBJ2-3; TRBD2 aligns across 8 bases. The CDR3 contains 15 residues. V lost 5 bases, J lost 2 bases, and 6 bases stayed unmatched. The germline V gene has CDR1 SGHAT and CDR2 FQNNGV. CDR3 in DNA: TGTGCCAGCAGCCCGCGGGGGGCGATCACAGATACGCAGTATTTT. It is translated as CASSPRGAITDTQYF. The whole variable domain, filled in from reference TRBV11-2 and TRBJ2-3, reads EAGVAQSPRYKIIEKRQSVAFWCNPISGHATLYWYQQILGQGPKLLIQFQNNGVVDDSQLPKDRFSAERLKGVDSTLKIQPAKLEDSAVYLCASSPRGAITDTQYFGPGTRLTVL.